This T cell receptor beta chain was captured in a study of neurological immune-mediated disorders. Study information: Relapsing-remitting patients made up about 90% of the roughly 34 multiple sclerosis patients, and secondary progressive patients made up 3. Findings and caveats of the study: Private repertoires in all groups were suggested by the finding that expanded clones across subjects shared no CDR3 amino acid sequences.

The cDNA came from 5'RACE with 10-nucleotide random UMIs. The authors obtained over 180 million TCR-beta sequences from 15-18 subjects per sequencing run. MiXCR, applied by TCRdb to the 5' RACE reads, yields one record per CDR3 protein. The table has fewer than 85,000 distinct CDR3 sequences, 4.3% seen once. There are many counts of this clonotype. Its antigen is not identified. The CDR3 contains 16 residues. Germline lookup yields CDR1 MDHEN and CDR2 SYDVKM. V was pared by 6 bases and J by 2 bases, with 18 bases between. Time point meaning: longitudinal time-point 3. The sequenced material came from PBMCs. The sequence came from a woman aged 60 to 75 with multiple sclerosis. The rearrangement uses TRBV28 and TRBJ2-3, with a tentative D call TRBD2 (6 bases). The CDR3: CASRTLLGGPTDTQYF. The CDR3 DNA reads TGTGCCAGCAGAACCCTACTCGGGGGTCCCACAGATACGCAGTATTTT. Together with reference TRBV28 and TRBJ2-3, the CDR3 gives the full variable domain: DVKVTQSSRYLVKRTGEKVFLECVQDMDHENMFWYRQDPGLGLRLIYFSYDVKMKEKGDIPEGYSVSREKKERFSLILESASTNQTSMYLCASRTLLGGPTDTQYFGPGTRLTVL.